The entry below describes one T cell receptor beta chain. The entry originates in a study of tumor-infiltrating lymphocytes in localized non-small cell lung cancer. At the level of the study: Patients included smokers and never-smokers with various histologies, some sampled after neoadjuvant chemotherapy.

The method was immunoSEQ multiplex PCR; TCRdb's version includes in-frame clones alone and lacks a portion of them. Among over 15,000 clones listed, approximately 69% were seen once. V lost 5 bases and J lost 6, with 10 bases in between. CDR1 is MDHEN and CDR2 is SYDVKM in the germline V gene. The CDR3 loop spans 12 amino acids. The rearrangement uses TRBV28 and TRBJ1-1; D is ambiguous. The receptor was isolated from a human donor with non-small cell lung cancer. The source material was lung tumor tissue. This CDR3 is CASSVSLSEAFF. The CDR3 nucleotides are TGTGCCAGCAGTGTAAGCCTTTCTGAAGCTTTCTTT.